The clone carrying this T cell receptor (beta chain) appeared a single time. V gave up 11 bases and J gave up 8 bases, with 19 bases separating them. The CDR3 loop spans 13 amino acids. Germline values: CDR1 WSHSY, CDR2 SAAADI. Positively selected for CCR7, the CD45RO-negative cells used as naive CD8 cells excluded terminally differentiated effector memory CD45RA+ cells. This sample stems from a study of shared clonotypes between healthy human individuals. Study overall: Three CD4 naive, three CD4 memory, two CD8 naive and one CD8 memory plate were used per donor.

Per the original data handling: Junction-only sequences without quality scores were provided by ImmunoSEQ, so filtering was different. Clones were read by immunoSEQ multiplex PCR, and TCRdb kept only the in-frame ones, dropping some. V and J calls and clone size are those listed in that table; D and trimming were worked out from the DNA. Among about 590,000 clones, 95% to 96% were seen once, and the ten largest hold over 0.09%. The V gene is TRBV10-2, the J gene TRBJ2-1, with D perhaps TRBD1 or TRBD2 (6 bases each). Sequences were obtained from naive CD8+ T cells sorted from blood. The TCR was taken from a woman aged 30 to 39 in good health. The CDR3 here is CASQGGTRDEQFF. The CDR3, as DNA: TGCGCCTCACAAGGCGGGACACGGGATGAGCAGTTCTTC.